Listed here is a single T cell receptor beta chain. The germline V gene has CDR1 MNHEY and CDR2 SMNVEV (reference sequence). This CDR3 has 17 residues. V gave up 1 base and J gave up 2 bases; unmatched junction bases: 7. This sample was taken from a study of blood T cells in healthy people across ages. A J-beta primer mix and a sample-barcoded 5' primer were used in a second PCR of about 7 to 12 cycles. One entry per CDR3 protein, called by TCRdb with MiXCR from the 5' RACE reads. This sample has 1,300,000 or so distinct CDR3 sequences, with roughly 64% found just once. The sequence derives from a man aged 18 to 30 in good health. Sequenced sample: blood. This chain joins TRBV27 and TRBJ2-5; 10 bases are shared with TRBD1. Here the CDR3 DNA reads TGTGCCAGCAGTTTATTTGGGACAGGGGTCCTACAAGAGACCCAGTACTTC. This translates into CASSLFGTGVLQETQYF.